This T cell receptor (beta chain) was recovered during a study of identical twins. Findings and caveats of the study: Fewer insertions were carried by abundant cord blood beta clonotypes, but none was seen in memory repertoires.

TCRdb re-called the 5' RACE reads with MiXCR, one entry per CDR3 protein. The table has about 730,000 distinct CDR3 sequences, 21% seen once. This CDR3 is 15 amino acids long. The V segment lost 3 bases and the J segment 3 bases; nucleotides outside the gene matches: 7. Germline V gives CDR1 DFQATT, CDR2 SNEGSKA (reference sequence). Points on this clonotype: The target antigen is unknown.

The sample was also linked to a second study, of T cells expressing NK-cell markers. As that report states: Sorted CD3+CD56+NKG2C+, CD3+CD56+NKG2C- and CD3+CD56-NKG2C+ T cells supplied TCR beta repertoires.

This TCR was sampled from a woman under 30 in good health. Sequencing was done on a sample of PBMCs. This chain connects TRBV20-1 to TRBJ2-1; 8 bases are a match to TRBD2. The CDR3 DNA sequence: TGCAGTGCTAGCGGGAGGGCCGGCCGCTACAATGAGCAGTTCTTC. Protein sequence: CSASGRAGRYNEQFF.